This entry lists 6 T cell receptor beta chains sequenced from one sample in a study of OX40 agonist ivuxolimab in advanced cancers. The data were produced by immunoSEQ multiplex PCR, yet TCRdb's version contains in-frame clones alone and is incomplete. The sample contains about 44,000 clones, roughly 80% of which appear only once. The specimen comprised CD4+ or CD8+ T cells sorted from blood, sampled in a trial of the OX40 agonist ivuxolimab. These receptor sequences come from an adult with an advanced solid tumor such as melanoma, head and neck, liver or kidney cancer.

J is TRBJ2-3 and V is TRBV12-5, with D perhaps TRBD1 or TRBD2 (6 bases each). The CDR3 spans 14 residues. The V end was cut by 7 bases, the J end by 3 bases, with 14 bases between. Germline V CDR1 and CDR2: LGHNT, FRNRAP. The CDR3 sequence is CASATWGATDTQYF. In DNA, the CDR3 is TGTGCTAGTGCCACGTGGGGGGCGACAGATACGCAGTATTTT.

J is TRBJ1-2 and V is TRBV11-2; D gene uncertain. The CDR3 sequence is 15 residues long. V lost 1 base and J 5 bases, leaving 14 bases between the germline ends. Germline V lookup: CDR1 SGHAT, CDR2 FQNNGV. CDR3 bases: TGTGCCAGCAGCTTAGTCGCGGGAGGAGGGTATGGCTACACCTTC. It yields the protein CASSLVAGGGYGYTF.

V is TRBV11-2 and J is TRBJ2-7, with D tentatively TRBD2 (6 bases). The CDR3 consists of 15 residues. V was trimmed by 5 bases and J by 4 bases, leaving 18 bases between them. Germline V gene sequence: CDR1 SGHAT, CDR2 FQNNGV. In nucleotides, the CDR3 is TGTGCCAGCAGCAATGATCCCGGGAGTGGGTACGAGCAGTACTTC. Its protein is CASSNDPGSGYEQYF.

This clone was picked up one time. The CDR3 reads CASSETSGRAARETQYF. Here the CDR3 DNA reads TGTGCCAGCAGCGAGACTAGCGGGAGGGCCGCTCGTGAGACCCAGTACTTC. This rearrangement joins TRBV5-6 to TRBJ2-5; TRBD2 matches at 14 bases. Germline CDR1 SGHDT, CDR2 YYEEEE. The CDR3 sequence is 17 residues long. V shed 4 bases and J 5 bases; nucleotides not matched to a gene: 10.

V gene TRBV7-2 combines with J gene TRBJ1-5; 8 bases align to TRBD1. The V and J ends lost 2 bases and 8 bases, in that order; junction bases with no gene match: 5. The CDR3 contains 14 residues. Germline-derived CDR1 and CDR2 are SGHTA and FQGNSA. DNA of the CDR3: TGTGCCAGCAGCTTATCAGGGGGACAGGAGCCCCAGCATTTT. Amino acids: CASSLSGGQEPQHF.

The chain employs TRBV5-5 and TRBJ2-7; D unresolved. V shed 4 bases and J shed 6 bases, with 11 bases lying between them. The CDR3 runs to 12 residues. CDR1 and CDR2 (germline): SGHKS, YYEKEE (reference sequence). The CDR3 coding sequence is TGTGCCAGCAGCACCGGCGGTGGCGAGCAGTACTTC. Encoded protein: CASSTGGGEQYF.